A selection of T cell receptor beta chains follows, all from one sample in a study of T cell responses to AZD1222 COVID-19 vaccine. Method: immunoSEQ multiplex PCR; TCRdb's copy keeps in-frame clones and lacks some. The table lists 95,000 to 110,000 clones, roughly 85% of them singletons. The sequencing used peripheral blood, collected 28 days after the second AZD1222 dose. These receptors all stem from an adult who received the AZD1222 COVID-19 vaccine. Each CDR3 is given with its conserved first and last residue. Fields, in order: clone size, V gene, CDR3 length, J gene, D gene, CDR3 DNA, CDR3 protein. A D gene is named only where the DNA matches it firmly. Clone size, where shown, is once, few, many, or a class for clones that have expanded.

size: few
V: TRBV5-6
length: 14
J: TRBJ2-7
D: NA
DNA: TGTGCCAGCAGCTCCCCGGGACACACCTACGAGCAGTACTTC
CDR3: CASSSPGHTYEQYF

size: NA
V: TRBV12-3/TRBV12-4
length: 12
J: TRBJ1-6
D: NA
DNA: TGTGCCAGCAGTCATTACTCCTCACCCCTCCACTTT
CDR3: CASSHYSSPLHF

size: NA
V: TRBV11-2
length: 15
J: TRBJ2-1
D: NA
DNA: TGTGCCAGCAGCGGGGGGCTGAGCTCCTACAATGAGCAGTTCTTC
CDR3: CASSGGLSSYNEQFF

size: NA
V: TRBV13
length: 15
J: TRBJ1-2
D: NA
DNA: TGTGCCAGCAGCTTGAGCGAACGCTTAACCTATGGCTACACCTTC
CDR3: CASSLSERLTYGYTF

size: NA
V: TRBV5-1
length: 14
J: TRBJ2-2
D: NA
DNA: TGCGCCAGCAGCACCGAAGGGGGCACCGGGGAGCTGTTTTTT
CDR3: CASSTEGGTGELFF

size: once
V: TRBV27
length: 13
J: TRBJ2-5
D: NA
DNA: TGTGCCACCGCCCCCGGCAGGCAAGAGACCCAGTACTTC
CDR3: CATAPGRQETQYF

size: NA
V: TRBV5-4
length: 12
J: TRBJ1-1
D: NA
DNA: TGTGCCAGCAGCTGGGGAGGCACTGAAGCTTTCTTT
CDR3: CASSWGGTEAFF

size: NA
V: TRBV27
length: 16
J: TRBJ2-7
D: TRBD1
DNA: TGTGCCAGCAGTCGCGGACAGGGTTCGCTTTTGTACGAGCAGTACTTC
CDR3: CASSRGQGSLLYEQYF

size: few
V: TRBV28
length: 13
J: TRBJ1-2
D: NA
DNA: TGTGCCAGCAGTTTAGGCAGGTTGGTTGGCTACACCTTC
CDR3: CASSLGRLVGYTF

size: NA
V: TRBV10-2
length: 14
J: TRBJ1-1
D: NA
DNA: TGCGCCAGCGATTGGGGGGCTGGGGACACTGAAGCTTTCTTT
CDR3: CASDWGAGDTEAFF

size: NA
V: TRBV5-1
length: 16
J: TRBJ2-7
D: NA
DNA: TGCGCCAGCAGCTTGGCGGCGGCTCCTCGGGCCTACGAGCAGTACTTC
CDR3: CASSLAAAPRAYEQYF

size: NA
V: TRBV18
length: 15
J: TRBJ1-1
D: TRBD1
DNA: TGTGCCAGCTCAATCATGACAGGGGGCTTTACTGAAGCTTTCTTT
CDR3: CASSIMTGGFTEAFF

size: NA
V: TRBV6-1
length: 14
J: TRBJ1-5
D: NA
DNA: TGTGCCAGCAGTGAGTCCAGGGGTAATCAGCCCCAGCATTTT
CDR3: CASSESRGNQPQHF

size: NA
V: TRBV6-5
length: 11
J: TRBJ2-7
D: NA
DNA: TGTGCCAGCAGAAGCCCTTACGAGCAGTACTTC
CDR3: CASRSPYEQYF

size: NA
V: TRBV13
length: 16
J: TRBJ2-7
D: NA
DNA: TGTGCCAGCAGCTCGAAGCCGGGGGGCCCTCCCTACGAGCAGTACTTC
CDR3: CASSSKPGGPPYEQYF

size: few
V: TRBV12-3/TRBV12-4
length: 12
J: TRBJ2-7
D: NA
DNA: TGTGCCAGCAGTTTGTGGGGTCACGAGCAGTACTTC
CDR3: CASSLWGHEQYF

size: NA
V: TRBV5-1
length: 14
J: TRBJ1-1
D: TRBD1
DNA: TGCGCCAGCAGCTTGACCCAGGGGGGGACTGAAGCTTTCTTT
CDR3: CASSLTQGGTEAFF

size: NA
V: TRBV12-3/TRBV12-4
length: 13
J: TRBJ1-6
D: NA
DNA: TGTGCCAGCAACAACTGGGGTAATTCACCCCTCCACTTT
CDR3: CASNNWGNSPLHF

size: NA
V: TRBV7-8
length: 17
J: TRBJ1-5
D: TRBD1
DNA: TGTGCCAGCAGCACATGGACAGGCACAGGTAGCAATCAGCCCCAGCATTTT
CDR3: CASSTWTGTGSNQPQHF

size: NA
V: TRBV11-2
length: 14
J: TRBJ2-2
D: TRBD1
DNA: TGTGCCAGCAGGACAGGGCTGAACACCGGGGAGCTGTTTTTT
CDR3: CASRTGLNTGELFF

size: NA
V: TRBV18
length: 16
J: TRBJ1-1
D: NA
DNA: TGTGCCAGCTCACCACCATCCAGACCGGGGGACACTGAAGCTTTCTTT
CDR3: CASSPPSRPGDTEAFF

size: NA
V: TRBV2
length: 15
J: TRBJ1-1
D: NA
DNA: TGTGCCAGCAGCTACCGGGACTGGGTGAACACTGAAGCTTTCTTT
CDR3: CASSYRDWVNTEAFF

size: once
V: TRBV19
length: 13
J: TRBJ1-2
D: TRBD1
DNA: TGTGCCAGTAACCCAGGGGGGACCTATGGCTACACCTTC
CDR3: CASNPGGTYGYTF

size: NA
V: TRBV6-5
length: 15
J: TRBJ1-3
D: NA
DNA: TGTGCCAGCAGTAAGACAGACACCTCTGGAAACACCATATATTTT
CDR3: CASSKTDTSGNTIYF

size: NA
V: TRBV5-5
length: 15
J: TRBJ2-5
D: TRBD1
DNA: TGTGCCAGCACCTTACAGGGGGGAATCGGGGAGACCCAGTACTTC
CDR3: CASTLQGGIGETQYF

size: NA
V: TRBV24-1
length: 16
J: TRBJ2-1
D: TRBD1
DNA: TGTGCCACCAGTGATCCCCCGGGGACAGGGCTCCATGAGCAGTTCTTC
CDR3: CATSDPPGTGLHEQFF

size: NA
V: TRBV29-1
length: 14
J: TRBJ1-1
D: NA
DNA: TGCAGCGTTGAAGATAACAGGGTGAACACTGAAGCTTTCTTT
CDR3: CSVEDNRVNTEAFF

size: NA
V: TRBV7-9
length: 18
J: TRBJ2-3
D: TRBD2
DNA: TGTGCCAGCAGCCTTTTGCGGGGGGGTGCCCTTAGCACAGATACGCAGTATTTT
CDR3: CASSLLRGGALSTDTQYF

size: NA
V: TRBV5-3
length: 15
J: TRBJ1-1
D: TRBD1
DNA: TGTGCCAGAAGCTCTCAGGGACAGTCGAACACTGAAGCTTTCTTT
CDR3: CARSSQGQSNTEAFF

size: NA
V: TRBV14
length: 16
J: TRBJ2-7
D: TRBD2
DNA: TGTGCCAGCAGCCAAGGTTCTAGCGGGGGGTACTACGAGCAGTACTTC
CDR3: CASSQGSSGGYYEQYF

size: NA
V: TRBV5-4
length: 15
J: TRBJ2-1
D: NA
DNA: TGTGCCAGCAGCTTGGGGGGACTCTCCTACAATGAGCAGTTCTTC
CDR3: CASSLGGLSYNEQFF

size: NA
V: TRBV21-1
length: 15
J: TRBJ1-2
D: NA
DNA: TGTGCCAGCAGCCCAAGACAGGGGGCGCCGGATGGCTACACCTTC
CDR3: CASSPRQGAPDGYTF

size: few
V: TRBV27
length: 16
J: TRBJ2-5
D: TRBD1
DNA: TGTGCCAGCAGTTTATCCCGGACAGGTTCACAAGAGACCCAGTACTTC
CDR3: CASSLSRTGSQETQYF

size: NA
V: TRBV19
length: 16
J: TRBJ2-5
D: TRBD2
DNA: TGTGCCAGTAGTATGCCTAGCGGGGGGGTCCGCGAGACCCAGTACTTC
CDR3: CASSMPSGGVRETQYF

size: NA
V: TRBV7-2
length: 15
J: TRBJ1-1
D: NA
DNA: TGTGCCAGCAGCTTAGCGCCCAGGGGGAACACTGAAGCTTTCTTT
CDR3: CASSLAPRGNTEAFF

size: NA
V: TRBV28
length: 16
J: TRBJ1-6
D: NA
DNA: TGTGCCAGCCCAACCCGCAGGGGTCCCTATAATTCACCCCTCCACTTT
CDR3: CASPTRRGPYNSPLHF

size: NA
V: TRBV10-3
length: 12
J: TRBJ2-1
D: NA
DNA: TGTGCCATCGGAAGACTGGTCCAGGAGCAGTTCTTC
CDR3: CAIGRLVQEQFF

size: once
V: TRBV7-8
length: 15
J: TRBJ1-3
D: NA
DNA: TGTGCCAGCAGCCCAGTTGGGTCCTCTGGAAACACCATATATTTT
CDR3: CASSPVGSSGNTIYF

size: NA
V: TRBV21-1
length: 17
J: TRBJ2-7
D: NA
DNA: TGTGCCAGCAGCAAAGCGCTCCAGGGGGTCTATACCTACGAGCAGTACTTC
CDR3: CASSKALQGVYTYEQYF

size: NA
V: TRBV6-4
length: 16
J: TRBJ1-5
D: TRBD1
DNA: TGTGCCAGCAGTGATAGGGGACAGGGGAGCAATCAGCCCCAGCATTTT
CDR3: CASSDRGQGSNQPQHF